This T cell receptor (beta chain) was found in a study of beta chain features in type 1 diabetes. Study overall: Analysis included more than 90 million sorted cells drawn from all samples.

This clone was detected a few times. Its target is unknown. TCRB transcripts that were expressed got sequenced, as all of the isolated RNA had been reverse transcribed. Only in-frame clones appear in the TCRdb table, and some are missing; sequencing was by immunoSEQ multiplex PCR. This table holds 300,000 to 400,000 clones, about 13% found once. Study conclusions and caveats: In every one of the four CD4+ subsets, TCRB CDR3s were moderately but significantly shorter in Type 1 diabetes patients.

Germline CDR1 and CDR2: MGHRA and YSYEKL. V dropped 3 bases and J dropped 1; count of bases not matched to a gene: 6. This CDR3 contains 16 residues. V and J are TRBV4-1 and TRBJ1-5, with TRBD1 matching over 7 bases. Sequencing was done on a sample of naive CD4+ T cells from blood. The sequence derives from a woman in her late teens or twenties with type 1 diabetes. The chain's CDR3 is CASSHPDRASNQPQHF. DNA for the CDR3: TGCGCCAGCAGCCACCCCGACAGGGCCAGCAATCAGCCCCAGCATTTT.